The entry below describes one T cell receptor (beta chain). Antigen: not known. Expressed TCRB transcripts were sequenced because the isolated RNA had all been reverse transcribed beforehand. The assay was immunoSEQ multiplex PCR, and TCRdb's table has in-frame clones only and misses some. The profile covers hundreds of thousands of clones, with around 15% appearing a single time and 0.035% to 0.045% taken by the ten largest. These data come from a study of beta chain features in type 1 diabetes. Whole-study context: Healthy donors, compared against patients, showed similar age, gender and cell yields.

V was clipped by 5 bases and J by 6 bases; unmatched bases: 3. The CDR3 runs to 13 residues. The germline V gene encodes CDR1 SGHAT and CDR2 FQDESV (reference sequence). About 100 mL of blood, on average, came from one heparinised draw per donor. Sorting based on CD45RO/CCR7/CD25/CD127/CD95/CD27 separated CD4+ naive, central memory, regulatory and stem cell-like memory cells. General study findings and limits: In all four CD4+ subsets, TCRB CDR3 length was significantly, moderately reduced in type 1 diabetes. Any HLA type influence on TCRB rearrangement was left unresolved here.

V and J are TRBV11-1 and TRBJ2-5; 10 bases map to TRBD1. Sequences were obtained from naive CD4+ T cells from blood. The source of this sequence is a young man with type 1 diabetes. Here the CDR3 DNA reads TGTGCCAGCAGCCTTGACAGGGGGCAGACCCAGTACTTC. Protein product: CASSLDRGQTQYF.